These 5 T cell receptor beta chains originate from one sample sequenced in a study of T cell repertoires in cytomegalovirus infection. Their antigen targets remain unknown. TCRdb re-called the reads through MiXCR, storing one row per CDR3 protein. The sample yields approximately 730,000 distinct CDR3 sequences, about 29% seen once. This specimen was cultured CD8+ T cells from PBMCs, taken from culture after CMV antigen stimulation. These receptors all come from a human donor in good health (CMV status not recorded). Some clones in this sample may be carry-over from other donors' samples.

This CDR3 reads CSVQGLADSSYNEQFF. As DNA, the CDR3 is TGCAGCGTTCAAGGACTAGCGGATAGCTCCTACAATGAGCAGTTCTTC. The gene calls are TRBV29-1 and TRBJ2-1; 10 bases agree with TRBD2. Germline V gene sequence: CDR1 SQVTM, CDR2 ANQGSEA. The CDR3 is made up of 16 amino acids. With 5 bases clipped from V and 0 bases from J, the junction kept 7 bases outside the gene matches.

This rearrangement joins TRBV20-1 to TRBJ1-2, with D unclear. Trimming left V 4 bases short and J 2 bases short, with 5 bases between. The CDR3 contains 11 residues. The germline CDR1 and CDR2 sequences are DFQATT and SNEGSKA (reference sequence). CDR3 loop: CSAKENYGYTF. In DNA, the CDR3 is TGCAGTGCTAAAGAGAACTATGGCTACACCTTC.

This chain connects TRBV9 to TRBJ1-1, with TRBD1 as a possible D gene (6 bases). Germline CDR1 and CDR2: SGDLS and YYNGEE. CDR3 size: 13 residues. V lost 3 bases and J 7 bases, leaving 13 bases between the germline ends. The DNA for the CDR3 is TGTGCCAGCAGCGGTGGGGACACCCTTGAAGCTTTCTTT. Translated: CASSGGDTLEAFF. The full variable domain, in which reference TRBV9 and TRBJ1-1 provide the parts outside the CDR3, is DSGVTQTPKHLITATGQRVTLRCSPRSGDLSVYWYQQSLDQGLQFLIQYYNGEERAKGNILERFSAQQFPDLHSELNLSSLELGDSALYFCASSGGDTLEAFFGQGTRLTVV.

This clonotype turned up a few times. The rearrangement uses TRBV28 and TRBJ1-1; TRBD1 aligns across 9 bases. The V and J ends lost 6 bases and 8 bases, in that order; junction bases with no gene match: 13. This CDR3 region has 15 residues. Germline CDR1 is MDHEN and CDR2 is SYDVKM. DNA for the CDR3: TGTGCCAGCAGACCGGGACAGGGTTCTAAGCCGGAAGCTTTCTTT. It yields the protein CASRPGQGSKPEAFF.

The V and J genes are TRBV11-2 and TRBJ2-4; D is undetermined. Trimming stripped 2 bases from V and 2 bases from J, with 10 bases between. This CDR3 contains 15 residues. Germline CDR1 is SGHAT and CDR2 is FQNNGV. CDR3 in amino acids: CASSLSPYSKNIQYF. DNA of the CDR3: TGTGCCAGCAGCTTAAGCCCCTACTCCAAAAACATTCAGTACTTC.